The 4 T cell receptor beta chains below all came from one sample that was sequenced in a study of CD8+CD57+ T cells in acquired aplastic anemia. The template for TCR beta VDJ and CDR3 sequence profiling was genomic DNA. TCRdb reanalysed the reads using MiXCR and keeps one entry per CDR3 protein. The data show around 290,000 distinct CDR3 sequences, under 60% seen once. Patients picked for sequencing had shown CD8+CD57+ cell expansion detected by flow cytometry. The sample taken for sequencing was sorted CD4+, CD8+, or CD8+CD57+ T cells (not recorded which) from PBMCs. These receptors were taken from a human donor with aplastic anemia.

J is TRBJ1-5 and V is TRBV19; TRBD1 agrees at 8 bases. V lost 8 bases to trimming and J lost 6 bases; unmatched junction nucleotides: 6. Germline V gene sequence: CDR1 LNHDA, CDR2 SQIVND (reference sequence). The length of the CDR3 is 13 residues. The CDR3 reads CASLRGLGQPQHF. The CDR3 nucleotides are TGTGCCAGTCTCAGGGGGCTCGGTCAGCCCCAGCATTTT.

This clonotype occurred once. The V gene is TRBV29-1, the J gene TRBJ2-7; D not certain. The V end lost 3 bases, the J end lost 7 bases, and 7 bases lay between the germline ends. The CDR3 has 10 residues. CDR1 is SQVTM, CDR2 ANQGSEA, per germline. Written as DNA, the CDR3 is TGCAGCGTTGATCCGGCAGAGCAGTACTTC. It codes for CSVDPAEQYF.

This sequence joins TRBV19 and TRBJ1-5; perhaps TRBD1 as D (5 bases). V lost 6 bases to trimming and J lost 11 bases, with 20 bases between them. CDR1 is LNHDA and CDR2 is SQIVND in the germline V gene (reference sequence). The CDR3 is 14 residues long. The CDR3 spells CASSRDWGGETQHF. DNA for the CDR3: TGTGCCAGTAGCCGGGACTGGGGCGGGGAGACCCAGCATTTT.

The V gene is TRBV9, the J gene TRBJ1-2; D perhaps matches TRBD1 (6 bases). Trimming took off 5 bases at V and 4 bases at J, with 12 bases between the two ends. Germline lookup yields CDR1 SGDLS and CDR2 YYNGEE. The CDR3 extends over 13 amino acids. The CDR3 spells CASSGQRSYGYTF. Written as DNA, the CDR3 is TGTGCCAGCAGTGGACAGAGGAGCTATGGCTACACCTTC.